This TCR beta chain came from a study of blood T cell repertoires in COVID-19. Across the study: Researchers got acute and convalescent COVID-19 samples from the United States, Italy and Spain. PBMCs, B-cell-depleted T cells, or T cells were the source of the cDNA or gDNA that made up the material.

In the original analysis: Estimation of nucleated cell counts was performed using reference gene primer amplification. Generated by immunoSEQ multiplex PCR, the TCRdb table keeps only in-frame clones and is missing some. V and J calls and clone size are copied from that table; D and trimming were computed from the DNA. The data hold more than 70,000 clones, with 75% to 90% observed a single time. With 4 bases clipped from V and 5 bases from J, the junction kept 8 bases outside the gene matches. Germline CDR1 reads SGHNT; CDR2 reads YYREEE (reference sequence). CDR3 size: 15 residues. The sequence was obtained from a man older than 75 with active or convalescent COVID-19. The chain links TRBV5-4 to TRBJ2-5; 10 bases line up with TRBD1. Sequenced sample: peripheral blood. The CDR3 loop reads CASSPPTGGGETQYF. The CDR3 DNA reads as TGTGCCAGCAGCCCACCGACAGGGGGCGGGGAGACCCAGTACTTC.